This T cell receptor (beta chain) was captured by sequencing in a study of blood T cell repertoires in COVID-19. The overall study: Samples representing acute and convalescent COVID-19 were sourced from the United States, Italy and Spain. Nucleic acid was either cDNA or gDNA, and it came from T cells, B-cell-depleted T cells, or PBMCs.

In the authors' methods: Amplifying reference gene primers gave estimates of nucleated cell counts. TCRdb's copy holds only in-frame clones and misses some; the assay was immunoSEQ multiplex PCR. V and J calls and clone size are those listed in that table; D and trimming were worked out from the DNA. The top ten hold about 42% of the sample, which has roughly 27,000 clones, nearly 80% seen once. The origin of this receptor is a woman between 65 and 79 years old with acute or convalescent COVID-19. The sequencing input was peripheral blood.

The CDR3 DNA follows: TGTGCCAGCAGCGAGAGCCCTGGGAGCTCTGGAAACACCATATATTTT. Its protein product is CASSESPGSSGNTIYF. V and J are TRBV9 and TRBJ1-3; D ambiguous. This CDR3 region has 16 residues. V was clipped by 3 bases and J by 0 bases, with 13 bases between them. CDR1 is SGDLS and CDR2 is YYNGEE in the germline V gene.